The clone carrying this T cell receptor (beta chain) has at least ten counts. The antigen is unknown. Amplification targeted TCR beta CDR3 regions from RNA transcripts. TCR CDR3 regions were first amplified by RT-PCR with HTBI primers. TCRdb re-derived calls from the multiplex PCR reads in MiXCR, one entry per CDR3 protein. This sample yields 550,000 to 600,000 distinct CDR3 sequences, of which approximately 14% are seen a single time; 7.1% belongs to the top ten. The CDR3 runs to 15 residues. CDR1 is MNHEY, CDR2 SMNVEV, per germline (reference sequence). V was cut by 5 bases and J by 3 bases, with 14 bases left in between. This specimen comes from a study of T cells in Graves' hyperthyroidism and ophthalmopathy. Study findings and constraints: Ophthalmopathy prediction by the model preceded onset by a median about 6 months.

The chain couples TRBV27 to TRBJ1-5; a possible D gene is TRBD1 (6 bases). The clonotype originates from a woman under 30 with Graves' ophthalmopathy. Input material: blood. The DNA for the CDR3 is TGTGCCAGCAGTCCCAAAGGGACAATCAATCAGCCCCAGCATTTT. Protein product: CASSPKGTINQPQHF.